This T cell receptor (beta chain) was captured by sequencing in a study of T cells in Graves' hyperthyroidism and ophthalmopathy (dated 2019 in TCRdb). For the study in its entirety: To identify distinguishing TCR V-J signatures, a discovery cohort of about 100 patients was used, comprising 43 with Graves' ophthalmopathy and under 60 with stable Graves' hyperthyroidism. The paper reports TCR Vbeta CDR3 sequencing of over 120 peripheral blood samples: under 45 ophthalmopathy, around 80 hyperthyroidism and approximately 17 progressor patients. Following sampling, methimazole starting at 30 mg daily was given to hyperthyroidism patients, and high-dose intravenous methylprednisolone was given to ophthalmopathy patients. The 90 to 100 discovery patients were randomly split 7:3 into training and test sets. Whether ophthalmopathy could be predicted prospectively was tested in an independent validation cohort made up of under 20 hyperthyroidism patients plus 17 patients who later progressed to ophthalmopathy. In about 6 Graves' hyperthyroidism patients, the study also compared T-cell repertoires from thyroid tissue with T-cell repertoires from blood. What the research found in general, with its limitations: No statistical method was used to set the sample size in advance, and investigators knew the group allocation. Blood samples also contained most of the expanded thyroid clonotypes (frequency above 0.001), which suggests that blood repertoires may reflect thyroid immune responses. In validation, the model predicted progression to ophthalmopathy with roughly 66% sensitivity and less than 75% specificity, a median of around 6.6 months before onset. In cross-validation, a model built on a 13 V-J signature told ophthalmopathy apart from stable hyperthyroidism with approximately 90% sensitivity and about 81% specificity, and in testing the same model reached 80%/75%.

Any patient with an uncontrolled infection, another autoimmune disease, pregnancy or lactation was excluded. Clinical symptoms, serum thyroxine and TRAb, thyroid ultrasound, and orbital computed tomography formed the basis for the diagnoses. Total RNA was extracted using Trizol reagent, and RNA quality was assessed on an Agilent 2100 Bioanalyzer. Concerning this clonotype: It has no known antigen specificity. No per-base quality is available; no much larger clone lies one base away.

The TCR beta CDR3 regions were amplified from the RNA transcripts. A first-round RT-PCR of the TCR CDR3 used the HTBI primer set with the Qiagen OneStep RT-PCR kit. The libraries were constructed in a second round of multiplex PCR and then size-selected and purified. Libraries were sequenced paired-end with 100 bp reads on an Illumina HiSeq2000. On the study's bioinformatics: SOAPnuke was used to process the raw data, removing reads that contained adapters or uncalled bases, had a mean Phred below 15, or lacked an exact match to the constant primer or identifier. High-quality paired reads were merged using COPE v1.2.5, and each unique nucleotide sequence was defined as a clonotype. MiTCR v1.1 was used to align the clonotypes against IMGT TRBV, TRBD and TRBJ reference segments. Only V-J combinations with frequency above 0.0001, covering 99% to 99.2% of repertoires, were analysed. A TCS score was defined as the ratio of F50 (clonal expansion) to E x V (chaos), with BLOSUM62-based TCRdist applied between CDR3 peptides within each V-J. Welch's t-statistics and random forest reduced approximately 520 V-J features to roughly 13, which were used in a naive Bayes classifier (R e1071). The Morisita-Horn index was used to measure how similar the thyroid and blood repertoires were. Clones were called with MiXCR by TCRdb after fastp trimmed the public reads at Q25, and only in-frame beta chains were retained. Every CDR3 protein is listed once, alongside the most common genes and DNA of its rows. These V and J calls rely on TCRdb rather than the paper's analysis. This sample comprises 500,000 to 800,000 distinct CDR3 sequences, 40% to 55% of them detected only once. 7% to 7.5% of the sample lies in the top ten.

The TCR sequence derives from an adult man with Graves' disease, either hyperthyroidism or ophthalmopathy (not recorded which). The specimen sequenced was peripheral blood or thyroid tissue (not recorded which).

The CDR3 here reads CASSDPGTVYSNQPQHF. The DNA sequence is given as TGTGCCAGCAGTGACCCCGGGACAGTTTATAGCAATCAGCCCCAGCATTTT. The sequence joins TRBV12-3 or TRBV12-4 to TRBJ1-5; TRBD1 fits 7 bases in the junction. The CDR3 holds 17 amino acids from the cysteine to the phenylalanine. Only CDR3 DNA is held: 51 bases, read in frame from base 1. Ends trimmed: V by 5 bases, J by 0 bases; bases unmatched to a gene: 10.